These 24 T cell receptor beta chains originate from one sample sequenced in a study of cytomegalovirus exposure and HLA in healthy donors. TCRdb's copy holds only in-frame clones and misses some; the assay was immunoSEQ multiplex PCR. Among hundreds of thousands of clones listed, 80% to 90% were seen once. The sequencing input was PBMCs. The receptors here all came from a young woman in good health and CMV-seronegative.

CDR3: CASSFRTSGRTDTQYF. CDR3 bases: TGTGCCAGCAGCTTCCGGACTAGCGGGAGAACAGATACGCAGTATTTT. This chain connects TRBV9 to TRBJ2-3, with 13 bases that match TRBD2. The CDR3 is 16 residues long. CDR1 SGDLS and CDR2 YYNGEE come from the germline V gene. Losses at the gene ends were 4 bases for V and 3 bases for J; bases not matched to a gene: 5.

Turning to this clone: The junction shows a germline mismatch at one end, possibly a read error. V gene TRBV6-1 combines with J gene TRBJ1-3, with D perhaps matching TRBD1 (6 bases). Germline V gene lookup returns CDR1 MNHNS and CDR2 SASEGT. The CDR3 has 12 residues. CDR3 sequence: CASNERGNTIYF. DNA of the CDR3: TGTGCCAGCAATGAAAGGGGGAACACCATATATTTT.

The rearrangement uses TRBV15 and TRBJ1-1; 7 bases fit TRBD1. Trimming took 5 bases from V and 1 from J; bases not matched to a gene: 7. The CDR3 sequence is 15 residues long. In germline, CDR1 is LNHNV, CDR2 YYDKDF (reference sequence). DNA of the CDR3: TGTGCCACCAGCTCGCGACAGGGAAAGAACACTGAAGCTTTCTTT. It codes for CATSSRQGKNTEAFF.

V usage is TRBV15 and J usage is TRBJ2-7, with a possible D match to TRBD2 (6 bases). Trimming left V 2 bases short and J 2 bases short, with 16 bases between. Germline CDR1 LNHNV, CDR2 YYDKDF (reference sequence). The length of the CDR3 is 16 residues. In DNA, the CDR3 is TGTGCCACCAGCAGACCCCCGGGACTCATAGCCTACGAGCAGTACTTC. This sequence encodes CATSRPPGLIAYEQYF.

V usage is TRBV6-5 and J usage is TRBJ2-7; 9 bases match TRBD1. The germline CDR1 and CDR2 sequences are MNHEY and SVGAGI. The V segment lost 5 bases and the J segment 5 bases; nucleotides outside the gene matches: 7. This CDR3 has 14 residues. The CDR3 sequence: CASSHRDRVNEQYF. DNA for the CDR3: TGTGCCAGCAGTCACCGGGACAGGGTAAACGAGCAGTACTTC.

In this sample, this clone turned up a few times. CDR3 DNA: TGTGCCACCAGCAGAGATGGAGTGGGTCAAGGATCTCGGAGCAATCAGCCCCAGCATTTT. Translating gives CATSRDGVGQGSRSNQPQHF. V gene TRBV15 combines with J gene TRBJ1-5, with D hard to call. Germline CDR1 reads LNHNV; CDR2 reads YYDKDF (reference sequence). The length of the CDR3 is 20 residues. The V end was cut by 0 bases, the J end by 1 base, with 22 bases between.

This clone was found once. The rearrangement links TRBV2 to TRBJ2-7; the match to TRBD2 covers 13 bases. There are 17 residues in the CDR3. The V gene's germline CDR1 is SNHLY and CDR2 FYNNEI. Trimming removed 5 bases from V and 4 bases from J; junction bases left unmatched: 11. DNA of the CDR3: TGTGCCAGCAGTACTGGACTAGCGGGAGAGTCGGAGTACGAGCAGTACTTC. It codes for CASSTGLAGESEYEQYF.

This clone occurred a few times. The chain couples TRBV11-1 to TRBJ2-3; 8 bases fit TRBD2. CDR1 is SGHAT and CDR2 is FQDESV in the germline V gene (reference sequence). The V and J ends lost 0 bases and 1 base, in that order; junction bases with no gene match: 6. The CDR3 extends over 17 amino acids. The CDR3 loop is CASSLARRGARTDTQYF. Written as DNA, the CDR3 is TGTGCCAGCAGCTTAGCGCGGCGGGGGGCTCGCACAGATACGCAGTATTTT.

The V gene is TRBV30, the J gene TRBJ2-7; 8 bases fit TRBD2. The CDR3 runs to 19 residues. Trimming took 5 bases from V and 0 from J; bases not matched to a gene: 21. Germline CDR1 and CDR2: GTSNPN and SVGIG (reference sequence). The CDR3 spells CAWEDSTTWGTRLSYEQYF. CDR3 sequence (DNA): TGTGCCTGGGAAGACTCAACCACCTGGGGGACTAGACTCTCCTACGAGCAGTACTTC.

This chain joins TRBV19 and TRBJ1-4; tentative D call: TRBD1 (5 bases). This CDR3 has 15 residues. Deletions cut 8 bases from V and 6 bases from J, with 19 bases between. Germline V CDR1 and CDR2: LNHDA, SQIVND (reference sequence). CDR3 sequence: CASSPREGGDEKLFF. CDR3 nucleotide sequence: TGTGCCAGTTCACCGCGGGAGGGAGGGGATGAAAAACTGTTTTTT. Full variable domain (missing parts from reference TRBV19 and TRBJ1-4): DGGITQSPKYLFRKEGQNVTLSCEQNLNHDAMYWYRQDPGQGLRLIYYSQIVNDFQKGDIAEGYSVSREKKESFPLTVTSAQKNPTAFYLCASSPREGGDEKLFFGSGTQLSVL.

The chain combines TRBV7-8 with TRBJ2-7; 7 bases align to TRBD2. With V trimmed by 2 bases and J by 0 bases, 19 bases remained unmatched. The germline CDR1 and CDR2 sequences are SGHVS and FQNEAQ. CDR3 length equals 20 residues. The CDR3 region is CASSLYWLMETRDYSYEQYF. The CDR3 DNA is TGTGCCAGCAGCTTATATTGGTTGATGGAGACTCGGGACTACTCCTACGAGCAGTACTTC. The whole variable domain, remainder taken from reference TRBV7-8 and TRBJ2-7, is GAGVSQSPRYKVAKRGQDVALRCDPISGHVSLFWYQQALGQGPEFLTYFQNEAQLDKSGLPSDRFFAERPEGSVSTLKIQRTQQEDSAVYLCASSLYWLMETRDYSYEQYFGPGTRLTVT.

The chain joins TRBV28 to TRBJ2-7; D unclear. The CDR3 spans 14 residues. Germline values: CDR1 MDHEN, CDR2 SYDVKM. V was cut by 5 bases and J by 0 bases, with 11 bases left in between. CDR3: CASSNLGRSYEQYF. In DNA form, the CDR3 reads TGTGCCAGCAGTAACCTGGGCCGCTCCTACGAGCAGTACTTC.

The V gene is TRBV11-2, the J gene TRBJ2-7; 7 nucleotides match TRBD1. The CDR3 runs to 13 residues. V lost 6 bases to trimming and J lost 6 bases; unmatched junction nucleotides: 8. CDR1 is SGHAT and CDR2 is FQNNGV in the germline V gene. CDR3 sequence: CASRSQGLGEQYF. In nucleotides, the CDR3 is TGTGCCAGCAGGTCACAGGGGTTGGGCGAGCAGTACTTC. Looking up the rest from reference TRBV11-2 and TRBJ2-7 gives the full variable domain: EAGVAQSPRYKIIEKRQSVAFWCNPISGHATLYWYQQILGQGPKLLIQFQNNGVVDDSQLPKDRFSAERLKGVDSTLKIQPAKLEDSAVYLCASRSQGLGEQYFGPGTRLTVT.

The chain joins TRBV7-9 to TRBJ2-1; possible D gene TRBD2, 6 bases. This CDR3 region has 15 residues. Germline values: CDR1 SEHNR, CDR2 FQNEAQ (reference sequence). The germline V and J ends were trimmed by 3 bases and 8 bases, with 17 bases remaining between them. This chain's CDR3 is CASSFPSMGLDEQFF. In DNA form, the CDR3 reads TGTGCCAGCAGCTTCCCTAGCATGGGACTTGATGAGCAGTTCTTC.

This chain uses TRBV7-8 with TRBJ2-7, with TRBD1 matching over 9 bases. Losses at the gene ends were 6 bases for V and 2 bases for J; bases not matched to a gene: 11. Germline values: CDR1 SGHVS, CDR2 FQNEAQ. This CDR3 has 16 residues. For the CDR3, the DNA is TGTGCCAGCAGACCAAATCCGGGACAGGGACCCTACGAGCAGTACTTC. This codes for CASRPNPGQGPYEQYF.

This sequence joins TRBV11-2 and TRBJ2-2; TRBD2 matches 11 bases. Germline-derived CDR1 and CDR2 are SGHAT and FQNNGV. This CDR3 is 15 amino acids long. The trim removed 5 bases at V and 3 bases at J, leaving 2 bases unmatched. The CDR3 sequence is CASSLAGGHTGELFF. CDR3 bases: TGTGCCAGCAGCCTAGCGGGGGGTCACACCGGGGAGCTGTTTTTT.

In DNA, the CDR3 is TGTGCCAGCAGTTTCCAACAGGGGGTATCTGAAGCTTTCTTT. It yields the protein CASSFQQGVSEAFF. This chain links TRBV27 with TRBJ1-1; 8 nucleotides align to TRBD1. The germline V gene has CDR1 MNHEY and CDR2 SMNVEV (reference sequence). This CDR3 is built from 14 residues. V lost 3 bases to trimming and J lost 6 bases; unmatched junction nucleotides: 6.

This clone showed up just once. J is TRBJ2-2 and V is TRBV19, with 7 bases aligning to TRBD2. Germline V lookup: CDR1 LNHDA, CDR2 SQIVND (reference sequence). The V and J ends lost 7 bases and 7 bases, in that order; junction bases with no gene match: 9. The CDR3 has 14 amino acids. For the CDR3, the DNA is TGTGCCAGTACCCCCTGGGAGGGCAACGGGGAGCTGTTTTTT. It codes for CASTPWEGNGELFF. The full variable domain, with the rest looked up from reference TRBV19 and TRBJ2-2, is DGGITQSPKYLFRKEGQNVTLSCEQNLNHDAMYWYRQDPGQGLRLIYYSQIVNDFQKGDIAEGYSVSREKKESFPLTVTSAQKNPTAFYLCASTPWEGNGELFFGEGSRLTVL.

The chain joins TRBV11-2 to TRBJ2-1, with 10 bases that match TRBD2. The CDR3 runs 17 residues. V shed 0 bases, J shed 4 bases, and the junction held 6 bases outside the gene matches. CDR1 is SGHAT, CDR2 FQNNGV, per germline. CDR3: CASSLEAGGAWYNEQFF. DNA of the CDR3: TGTGCCAGCAGCTTAGAAGCGGGAGGGGCATGGTACAATGAGCAGTTCTTC. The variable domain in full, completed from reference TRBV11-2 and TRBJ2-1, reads EAGVAQSPRYKIIEKRQSVAFWCNPISGHATLYWYQQILGQGPKLLIQFQNNGVVDDSQLPKDRFSAERLKGVDSTLKIQPAKLEDSAVYLCASSLEAGGAWYNEQFFGPGTRLTVL.

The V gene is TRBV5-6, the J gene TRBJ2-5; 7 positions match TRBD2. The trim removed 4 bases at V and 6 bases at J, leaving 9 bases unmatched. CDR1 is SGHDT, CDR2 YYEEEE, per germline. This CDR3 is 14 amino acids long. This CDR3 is CASSTGLGAKTQYF. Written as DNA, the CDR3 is TGTGCCAGCAGCACTGGACTAGGCGCAAAGACCCAGTACTTC.

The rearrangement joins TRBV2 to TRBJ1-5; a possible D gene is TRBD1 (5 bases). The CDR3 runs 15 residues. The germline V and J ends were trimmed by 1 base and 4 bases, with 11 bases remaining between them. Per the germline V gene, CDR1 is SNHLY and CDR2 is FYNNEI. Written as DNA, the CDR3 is TGTGCCAGCAGTGAAGGGACACCAAATAATCAGCCCCAGCATTTT. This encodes CASSEGTPNNQPQHF.

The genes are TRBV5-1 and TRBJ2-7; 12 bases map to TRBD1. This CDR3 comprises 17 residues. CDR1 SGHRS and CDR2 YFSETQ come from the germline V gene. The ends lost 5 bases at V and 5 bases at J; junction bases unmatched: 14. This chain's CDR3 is CASRTGTGGPTGHEQYF. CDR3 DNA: TGCGCCAGCAGAACCGGGACAGGGGGCCCAACTGGTCACGAGCAGTACTTC.

CDR3 nucleotide sequence: TGTGCCAGCACCCTAGGAGGACAGGCCAATCAGCCCCAGCATTTT. Translating gives CASTLGGQANQPQHF. This chain uses TRBV6-1 with TRBJ1-5; TRBD1 agrees at 7 bases. CDR3 length: 15 amino acids. J was trimmed by 3 bases and V by 7 bases; bases with no gene match: 9. Germline CDR1 and CDR2: MNHNS and SASEGT.

The DNA of the CDR3 is TGTGCCAGCAGCCAAGAGCTAACAGGGGGCACTGAAGCTTTCTTT. Residues: CASSQELTGGTEAFF. This chain connects TRBV4-2 to TRBJ1-1, with TRBD1 matching over 8 bases. V shed 0 bases and J 4 bases; nucleotides not matched to a gene: 4. This CDR3 is built from 15 residues. Germline V gene data show CDR1 as LGHNA and CDR2 as YNFKEQ.